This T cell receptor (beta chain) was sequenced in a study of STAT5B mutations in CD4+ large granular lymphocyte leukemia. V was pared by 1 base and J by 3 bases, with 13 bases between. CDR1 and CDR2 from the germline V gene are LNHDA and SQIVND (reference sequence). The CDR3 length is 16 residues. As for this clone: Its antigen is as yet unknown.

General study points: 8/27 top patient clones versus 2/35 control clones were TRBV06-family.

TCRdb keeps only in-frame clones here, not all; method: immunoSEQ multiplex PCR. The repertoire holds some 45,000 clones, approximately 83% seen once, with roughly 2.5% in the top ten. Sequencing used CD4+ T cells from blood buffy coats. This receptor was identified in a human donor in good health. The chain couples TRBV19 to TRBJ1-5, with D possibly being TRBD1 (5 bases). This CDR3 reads CASSIVGRADNQPQHF. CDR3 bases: TGTGCCAGTAGTATAGTTGGCAGGGCGGACAATCAGCCCCAGCATTTT. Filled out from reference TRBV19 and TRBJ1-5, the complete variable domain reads DGGITQSPKYLFRKEGQNVTLSCEQNLNHDAMYWYRQDPGQGLRLIYYSQIVNDFQKGDIAEGYSVSREKKESFPLTVTSAQKNPTAFYLCASSIVGRADNQPQHFGDGTRLSIL.